This T cell receptor beta chain was documented in a study of cytomegalovirus exposure and HLA in healthy donors. The V and J ends lost 1 base and 7 bases, in that order; junction bases with no gene match: 10. The CDR3 is 15 residues long. Germline CDR1 SEHNR, CDR2 FQNEAQ (reference sequence). PCR primers comprised 60 Vbeta and 13 Jbeta primers. The repertoire was sequenced with immunoSEQ multiplex PCR; TCRdb's copy has only in-frame clones and lacks some. In the table there are roughly 160,000 clones, around 80% of which are singletons. The clonotype originates from a woman between 45 and 60 years old in good health and CMV-seropositive. The chain links TRBV7-9 to TRBJ2-7; TRBD2 agrees at 7 bases. Material: PBMCs. CDR3 sequence: CASSLVGLGPSEQYF. In DNA form, the CDR3 reads TGTGCCAGCAGCTTAGTAGGACTAGGGCCCTCGGAGCAGTACTTC.